This entry concerns a single T cell receptor (beta chain). Trimming cost V 2 bases and J 0 bases, with 11 bases left between them. The CDR3 is made up of 16 amino acids. The V gene's germline CDR1 is SGHVS and CDR2 FQNEAQ. The sample is drawn from a study of blood T cell repertoires in COVID-19. Whole-study context: The United States, Italy and Spain were the sources of the acute and convalescent COVID-19 samples. T cells, B-cell-depleted T cells, or PBMCs provided the cDNA or gDNA that served as material.

As handled by the study authors: Scientists estimated how many nucleated cells there were by amplifying reference gene primers. Profiling relied on immunoSEQ multiplex PCR, and the TCRdb table lists in-frame clones only, not all of them. That table is the source of V, J and clone size, and D and trimming were worked out from the DNA. The sample consists of 120,000 to 150,000 clones, 80% to 90% of them appearing once. The sample was peripheral blood. The chain recombines TRBV7-8 with TRBJ1-3; D is unresolved. This clonotype was obtained from a human donor with acute or convalescent COVID-19. The donor label of this sample is uncertain. CDR3 DNA sequence: TGTGCCAGCAGCTTACATCTTGGCAGCTCTGGAAACACCATATATTTT. Translating it yields CASSLHLGSSGNTIYF. Variable domain in full (rest from reference TRBV7-8 and TRBJ1-3): GAGVSQSPRYKVAKRGQDVALRCDPISGHVSLFWYQQALGQGPEFLTYFQNEAQLDKSGLPSDRFFAERPEGSVSTLKIQRTQQEDSAVYLCASSLHLGSSGNTIYFGEGSWLTVV.